This T cell receptor beta chain came from a study of blood T cell repertoires in COVID-19. Overall study: The origin of the acute and convalescent COVID-19 samples was the United States, Italy and Spain. T cells, B-cell-depleted T cells, or PBMCs provided the cDNA or gDNA that served as material.

V was cut by 1 base and J by 0 bases, with 4 bases left in between. The CDR3 has 13 residues. Germline loops: CDR1 SGHRS, CDR2 YFSETQ. In the authors' methods: Nucleated cell counts were estimated from reference gene primer amplification. Assay used: immunoSEQ multiplex PCR; TCRdb lists only in-frame clones, some missing. V and J calls plus clone size are reproduced from that table; the DNA served to infer D and trimming. The data show over 90,000 clones, around nine tenths seen once. Sequencing was done on a sample of peripheral blood. The chain joins TRBV5-1 to TRBJ1-1; D is unresolved. The receptor's source is a man aged 50-60 years with active COVID-19. CDR3 amino acids: CASSLSVNTEAFF. The CDR3 nucleotides are TGCGCCAGCAGCTTGTCAGTGAACACTGAAGCTTTCTTT.